The entry that follows covers one T cell receptor beta chain sequence. The antigen is undetermined. Measured with immunoSEQ multiplex PCR; TCRdb has only the in-frame clones, and not every one. The data show roughly 700,000 clones, about nine tenths seen once. These data originate in a study of shared clonotypes between healthy human individuals. Healthy HIV-negative adults without recent acute infections or vaccinations served as donors. CD45RO+ cells were combined with CCR7-negative CD45RA+ TemRA cells to form CD8 memory. The study, taken as a whole, reports: The four-donor shared clonotypes exceeded non-shared clonotypes in generation probability, with non-shared ones scoring lower. Among the subsets, naive ones generally showed larger estimated richness than memory ones.

The V segment lost 1 base and the J segment 5 bases; nucleotides outside the gene matches: 4. The CDR3 totals 14 residues. Germline values: CDR1 SEHNR, CDR2 FQNEAQ (reference sequence). The sequenced material came from memory CD8+ T cells from PBMCs. The sample's subset: CD45RO+ cells pooled with CCR7-negative TemRA cells. V is TRBV7-9 and J is TRBJ2-7, with TRBD1 identical over 8 bases. This clonotype originated in a man between 18 and 29 years old in good health. Some clones in this sample may be carry-over from other donors' samples. This chain's CDR3 is CASSLGAGGNEQYF. The CDR3 DNA reads TGTGCCAGCAGCTTAGGGGCAGGGGGCAACGAGCAGTACTTC.